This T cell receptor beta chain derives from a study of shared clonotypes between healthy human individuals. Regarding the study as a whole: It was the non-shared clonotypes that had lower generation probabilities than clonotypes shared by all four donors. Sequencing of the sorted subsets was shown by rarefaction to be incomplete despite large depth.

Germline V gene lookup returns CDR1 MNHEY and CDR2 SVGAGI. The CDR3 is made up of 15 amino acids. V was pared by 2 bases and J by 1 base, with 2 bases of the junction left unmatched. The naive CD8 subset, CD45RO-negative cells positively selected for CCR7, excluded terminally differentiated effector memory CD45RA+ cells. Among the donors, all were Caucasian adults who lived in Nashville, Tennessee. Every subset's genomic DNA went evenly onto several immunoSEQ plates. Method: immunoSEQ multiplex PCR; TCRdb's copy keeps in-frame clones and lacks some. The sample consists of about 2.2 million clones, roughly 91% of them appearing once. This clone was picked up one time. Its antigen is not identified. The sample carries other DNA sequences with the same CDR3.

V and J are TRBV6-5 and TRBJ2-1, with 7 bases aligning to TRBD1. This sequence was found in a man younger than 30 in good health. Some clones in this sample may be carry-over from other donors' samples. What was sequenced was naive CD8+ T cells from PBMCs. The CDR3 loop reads CASSYSRGSYNEQFF. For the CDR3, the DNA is TGTGCCAGCAGTTACAGCAGGGGGTCCTACAATGAGCAGTTCTTC.